Listed below are T cell receptor beta chains from one sample, sequenced in a study of beta chain features in type 1 diabetes. Sequencing used immunoSEQ multiplex PCR; TCRdb keeps in-frame clones, though not all of them. The repertoire consists of roughly 610,000 clones, with 15% to 18% occurring once and the leading ten covering about 0.093%. Sequenced: naive CD4+ T cells from blood. These receptors all stem from a man aged 18 to 35 in good health. Both conserved end residues are part of each CDR3. D genes are given only for firm matches. Rows give clone size only sometimes, using once, few, many, or a class for an expanded clone.

j_gene: TRBJ2-1
d_gene: NA
v_gene: TRBV20-1
abundance: few
CDR3nt: TGCAGTACCCAAGCGAATGAGCAGTTCTTC
CDR3aa: CSTQANEQFF

j_gene: TRBJ1-2
d_gene: TRBD1
v_gene: TRBV7-9
abundance: few
CDR3nt: TGTGCCAGCACCCCGGGACAGGGGAATTATGGCTACACCTTC
CDR3aa: CASTPGQGNYGYTF

j_gene: TRBJ1-1
d_gene: TRBD1
v_gene: TRBV5-4
abundance: NA
CDR3nt: TGTGCCAGCAGCCCCCGACAGGGCACTGAAGCTTTCTTT
CDR3aa: CASSPRQGTEAFF

j_gene: TRBJ2-3
d_gene: TRBD2
v_gene: TRBV5-1
abundance: NA
CDR3nt: TGCGCCAGCAGCCCCGGGAGGGCCGGGACAGATACGCAGTATTTT
CDR3aa: CASSPGRAGTDTQYF

j_gene: TRBJ1-3
d_gene: TRBD1
v_gene: TRBV19
abundance: few
CDR3nt: TGTGCCAGTATACAGGGGGCTCCTGGAAACACCATATATTTT
CDR3aa: CASIQGAPGNTIYF

j_gene: TRBJ2-4
d_gene: NA
v_gene: TRBV7-2
abundance: few
CDR3nt: TGTGCCAGCAGCGCTCAAACAGGGCTAGCCAAAAACATTCAGTACTTC
CDR3aa: CASSAQTGLAKNIQYF

j_gene: TRBJ1-2
d_gene: TRBD1
v_gene: TRBV7-8
abundance: NA
CDR3nt: TGTGCCAGCAAGGCCGGGACAGGGATCTTGAGGGAGTATGGCTACACCTTC
CDR3aa: CASKAGTGILREYGYTF

j_gene: TRBJ2-1
d_gene: NA
v_gene: TRBV6-5
abundance: NA
CDR3nt: TGTGCCAGCAAACGTACGGGGGATGAGCAGTTCTTC
CDR3aa: CASKRTGDEQFF

j_gene: TRBJ2-1
d_gene: TRBD2
v_gene: TRBV7-9
abundance: few
CDR3nt: TGTGCCAGCAGCGTGGGACTAGCGGGGGGTTACAATGAGCAGTTCTTC
CDR3aa: CASSVGLAGGYNEQFF

j_gene: TRBJ2-5
d_gene: TRBD1
v_gene: TRBV4-3
abundance: NA
CDR3nt: TGCGCCAGCAGCCAAGAGTTGGGCACCTTGACAGGGCTACAAGAGACCCAGTACTTC
CDR3aa: CASSQELGTLTGLQETQYF

j_gene: TRBJ2-5
d_gene: TRBD2
v_gene: TRBV9
abundance: NA
CDR3nt: TGTGCCAGCAGCGTAGGGGCTAGCGGGGGAGCTGGGTTCGAGACCCAGTACTTC
CDR3aa: CASSVGASGGAGFETQYF

j_gene: TRBJ1-3
d_gene: NA
v_gene: TRBV14
abundance: few
CDR3nt: TGTGCCAGCAGCCAAGATGCACGCTTCCTCGGCACCATATATTTT
CDR3aa: CASSQDARFLGTIYF

j_gene: TRBJ2-7
d_gene: TRBD1
v_gene: TRBV9
abundance: NA
CDR3nt: TGTGCCAGCAGCGGGACAGGGGGCCATTACGAGCAGTACTTC
CDR3aa: CASSGTGGHYEQYF

j_gene: TRBJ2-7
d_gene: NA
v_gene: TRBV7-2
abundance: few
CDR3nt: TGTGCCAGCAGCTTGGGGTGGGGCTACGAGCAGTACTTC
CDR3aa: CASSLGWGYEQYF

j_gene: TRBJ2-7
d_gene: TRBD2
v_gene: TRBV9
abundance: NA
CDR3nt: TGTGCCAGCAGCGTAGGACTAGCGGGGAACGCCTACGAGCAGTACTTC
CDR3aa: CASSVGLAGNAYEQYF

j_gene: TRBJ1-5
d_gene: NA
v_gene: TRBV21-1
abundance: NA
CDR3nt: TGTGCCCCCCGCCTGGGGAGGTGTGGAGATAGCAATCAGCCCCAGCATTTT
CDR3aa: CAPRLGRCGDSNQPQHF